The T cell receptor (beta chain) under discussion was sequenced for a study of breast tumors, draining lymph nodes, adjacent tissues. Study results and caveats: Tumor T cell lymph node origin was a supported hypothesis, not proven. Tumor and nontumor repertoires were significantly more similar in luminal-like than in basal-like breast cancer. Tumor TCR diversity was below lymph nodes but above nontumor tissue.

TCRdb processed the multiplex PCR reads anew with MiXCR; each CDR3 protein has one entry. The sample records 150,000 to 200,000 distinct CDR3 sequences, 30% to 35% being singletons. This clonotype was counted once. Its antigen is currently unknown. Axillary draining lymph nodes of breast cancer patients supplied the node samples. The CDR3 consists of 17 residues. V lost 5 bases to trimming and J lost 0 bases; unmatched junction nucleotides: 10. The clonotype was recovered from a female donor with breast cancer. Some clones in this sample may be carry-over from other donors' samples. The chain uses TRBV12-3 or TRBV12-4 and TRBJ2-3; the match to TRBD1 covers 8 bases. What was sequenced was axillary lymph node tissue. CDR3 DNA sequence: TGTGCCAGCAGTAGACAGGGGAACCTAGAGAGCACAGATACGCAGTATTTT. This sequence encodes CASSRQGNLESTDTQYF.